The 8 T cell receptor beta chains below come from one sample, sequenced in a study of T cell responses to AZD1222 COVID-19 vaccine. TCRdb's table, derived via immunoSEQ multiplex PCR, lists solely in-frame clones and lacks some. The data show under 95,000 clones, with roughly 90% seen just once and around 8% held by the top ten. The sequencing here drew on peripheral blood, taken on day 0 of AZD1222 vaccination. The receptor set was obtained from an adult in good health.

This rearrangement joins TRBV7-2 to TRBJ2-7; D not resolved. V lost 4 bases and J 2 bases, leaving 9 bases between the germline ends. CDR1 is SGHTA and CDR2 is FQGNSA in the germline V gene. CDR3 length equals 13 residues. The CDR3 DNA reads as TGTGCCAGCAGCTCCCAGTTAGCCTACGAGCAGTACTTC. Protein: CASSSQLAYEQYF. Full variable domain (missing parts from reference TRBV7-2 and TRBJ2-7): GAGVSQSPSNKVTEKGKDVELRCDPISGHTALYWYRQSLGQGLEFLIYFQGNSAPDKSGLPSDRFSAERTGGSVSTLTIQRTQQEDSAVYLCASSSQLAYEQYFGPGTRLTVT.

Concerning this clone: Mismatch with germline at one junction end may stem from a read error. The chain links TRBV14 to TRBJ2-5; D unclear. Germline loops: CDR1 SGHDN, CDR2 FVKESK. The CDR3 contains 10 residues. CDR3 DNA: TGTGCCAGCAGACAAGAGACCCAGTACTTC. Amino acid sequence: CASRQETQYF.

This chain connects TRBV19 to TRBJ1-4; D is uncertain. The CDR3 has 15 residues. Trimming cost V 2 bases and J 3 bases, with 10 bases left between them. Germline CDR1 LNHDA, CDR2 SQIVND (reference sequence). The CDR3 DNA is TGTGCCAGTAGTATACAAGGGATACCTAATGAAAAACTGTTTTTT. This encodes CASSIQGIPNEKLFF.

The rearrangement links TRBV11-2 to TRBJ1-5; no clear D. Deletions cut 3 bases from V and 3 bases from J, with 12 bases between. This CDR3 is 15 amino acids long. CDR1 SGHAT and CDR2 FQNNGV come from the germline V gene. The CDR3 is CASSLSQTNNQPQHF. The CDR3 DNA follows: TGTGCCAGCAGCTTGTCTCAGACGAACAATCAGCCCCAGCATTTT.

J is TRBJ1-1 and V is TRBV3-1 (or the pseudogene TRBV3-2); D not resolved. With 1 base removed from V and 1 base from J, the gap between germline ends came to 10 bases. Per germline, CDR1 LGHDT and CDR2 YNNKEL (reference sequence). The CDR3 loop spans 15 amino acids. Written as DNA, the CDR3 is TGTGCCAGCAGCCAAGGGCCAGGAACGAACACTGAAGCTTTCTTT. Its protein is CASSQGPGTNTEAFF.

CDR3 region: CASSHPPRGGSSYNEQFF. CDR3 sequence (DNA): TGCGCCAGCAGCCACCCACCTCGCGGGGGCAGCTCCTACAATGAGCAGTTCTTC. The chain employs TRBV4-1 and TRBJ2-1; D perhaps matches TRBD2 (7 bases). Germline values: CDR1 MGHRA, CDR2 YSYEKL. V lost 3 bases and J 0 bases, leaving 18 bases between the germline ends. The CDR3 is made up of 18 amino acids.

The CDR3 DNA follows: TGTGCCAGCAGCAACGAAAGGACAGCTTGGGACTCTGGGGCCAACGTCCTGACTTTC. It codes for CASSNERTAWDSGANVLTF. This rearrangement joins TRBV21-1 to TRBJ2-6; the table names TRBD1, a call not compared with the DNA. TRBV21-1 represents a pseudogene. The CDR3 extends over 19 amino acids.

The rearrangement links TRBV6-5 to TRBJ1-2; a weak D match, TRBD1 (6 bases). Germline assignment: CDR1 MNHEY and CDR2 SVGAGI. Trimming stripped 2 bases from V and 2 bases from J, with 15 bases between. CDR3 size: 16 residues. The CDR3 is CASSYHQTGRNYGYTF. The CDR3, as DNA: TGTGCCAGCAGTTACCACCAGACAGGTCGAAACTATGGCTACACCTTC.